This TCR beta chain was recovered during a study of T-cell reconstitution after alpha-beta-depleted transplantation in children. This clonotype was detected many times. V was shortened by 4 bases and J by 7 bases, with 13 bases between the two germline ends. This CDR3 has 12 residues. Germline values: CDR1 SQVTM, CDR2 ANQGSEA. The TCRbeta library was prepared with unique molecular identifiers. TCRdb processed the PCR reads anew with MiXCR; each CDR3 protein has one entry. Of around 340,000 distinct CDR3 sequences detected, about 14% appear once; the ten largest clones hold approximately 4.3%. The chain links TRBV29-1 to TRBJ2-5; D possibly matches TRBD1 or TRBD2 (6 bases each). Sequences were derived from PBMCs, sampled from the stem cell graft. The TCR originated in a human donor who donated a stem cell graft to a child with Fanconi anemia. CDR3 amino acids: CSVVRGQGTQYF. CDR3 DNA: TGCAGCGTTGTACGGGGGCAGGGGACCCAGTACTTC.